These T cell receptor beta chains were read from a single sample in a study of Ad26.COV2.S vaccination and SARS-CoV-2 variants. Clones were read by immunoSEQ multiplex PCR, and TCRdb kept only the in-frame ones, dropping some. Found here are a few hundred thousand clones, approximately 87% of them singletons; the top ten hold 3.6%. The material was peripheral blood, obtained in a trial of Ad26.COV2.S vaccine versus placebo. The receptor set was obtained from a person aged 18-60 years who received the Ad26.COV2.S COVID-19 vaccine or a placebo. Both conserved end residues are part of each CDR3. The order of the fields is J gene, D gene, V gene, CDR3 protein. A D gene is named only where the DNA matches it firmly.

j_gene: TRBJ1-2
d_gene: TRBD1
v_gene: TRBV10-3
CDR3aa: CAISGQGAHGYTF

j_gene: TRBJ1-2
d_gene: TRBD1
v_gene: TRBV7-3
CDR3aa: CASSLNSGGAFTYGYTF

j_gene: TRBJ1-3
d_gene: -
v_gene: TRBV7-2
CDR3aa: CASSFVGSGNTIYF

j_gene: TRBJ1-4
d_gene: -
v_gene: TRBV7-2
CDR3aa: CASSLGSATNEKLFF

j_gene: TRBJ2-5
d_gene: TRBD2
v_gene: TRBV30
CDR3aa: CAWSRVAGGQETQYF

j_gene: TRBJ1-1
d_gene: -
v_gene: TRBV15
CDR3aa: CATSRDRAGNTEAFF

j_gene: TRBJ1-1
d_gene: -
v_gene: TRBV30
CDR3aa: CAWSEPSGVRNTEAFF

j_gene: TRBJ2-7
d_gene: -
v_gene: TRBV5-6
CDR3aa: CASSLTGEQYF

j_gene: TRBJ2-5
d_gene: -
v_gene: TRBV2
CDR3aa: CASSARGLRETQYF

j_gene: TRBJ2-1
d_gene: TRBD2
v_gene: TRBV15
CDR3aa: CATKLAGGRIYNEQFF

j_gene: TRBJ2-7
d_gene: TRBD2
v_gene: TRBV10-2
CDR3aa: CASSESPRGVYEQYF

j_gene: TRBJ2-5
d_gene: -
v_gene: TRBV9
CDR3aa: CASSVGGGGGETQYF

j_gene: TRBJ2-5
d_gene: -
v_gene: TRBV18
CDR3aa: CASSPLEETQYF

j_gene: TRBJ2-5
d_gene: -
v_gene: TRBV2
CDR3aa: CASSDWTRGVRWAQYF

j_gene: TRBJ1-5
d_gene: -
v_gene: TRBV19
CDR3aa: CASSIARGEPSNQPQHF

j_gene: TRBJ1-4
d_gene: -
v_gene: TRBV25-1
CDR3aa: CASSEFEGRGGHNEKLFF

j_gene: TRBJ1-4
d_gene: -
v_gene: TRBV7-8
CDR3aa: CASSYPGLGNEKLFF

j_gene: TRBJ1-6
d_gene: TRBD1
v_gene: TRBV7-6
CDR3aa: CASSSGQGAGNSPLHF

j_gene: TRBJ2-3
d_gene: -
v_gene: TRBV6-5
CDR3aa: CASSYSLLSTDTQYF

j_gene: TRBJ2-7
d_gene: TRBD1
v_gene: TRBV6-6
CDR3aa: CASSPLVRKEPGQGYEQYF

j_gene: TRBJ2-5
d_gene: -
v_gene: TRBV7-9
CDR3aa: CASSLPLGVTELEETQYF

j_gene: TRBJ2-3
d_gene: -
v_gene: TRBV2
CDR3aa: CASGTSPEDTDTQYF

j_gene: TRBJ1-3
d_gene: -
v_gene: TRBV19
CDR3aa: CASRSDGNTIYF

j_gene: TRBJ2-7
d_gene: -
v_gene: TRBV20-1
CDR3aa: CSASSPNEQYF

j_gene: TRBJ2-7
d_gene: TRBD1
v_gene: TRBV27
CDR3aa: CASSPPGQGGYEQYF

j_gene: TRBJ2-7
d_gene: -
v_gene: TRBV28
CDR3aa: CASSLGGYEQYF

j_gene: TRBJ2-7
d_gene: -
v_gene: TRBV12-3/TRBV12-4
CDR3aa: CASSSETYEQYF

j_gene: TRBJ2-7
d_gene: TRBD2
v_gene: TRBV3-1/TRBV3-2
CDR3aa: CASSQEGAGSSYEQYF

j_gene: TRBJ1-3
d_gene: -
v_gene: TRBV7-2
CDR3aa: CASSLERAGNTIYF

j_gene: TRBJ2-1
d_gene: -
v_gene: TRBV27
CDR3aa: CASSLSGSSYNEQFF

j_gene: TRBJ1-3
d_gene: -
v_gene: TRBV25-1
CDR3aa: CASSRDRSGNTIYF

j_gene: TRBJ2-5
d_gene: TRBD2
v_gene: TRBV5-8
CDR3aa: CASSLVWGTKGETQYF

j_gene: TRBJ2-2
d_gene: TRBD1
v_gene: TRBV11-3
CDR3aa: CASSFLPGQGNTGELFF

j_gene: TRBJ1-6
d_gene: TRBD1
v_gene: TRBV6-5
CDR3aa: CASSYTGDIGGALHF

j_gene: TRBJ1-4
d_gene: TRBD1
v_gene: TRBV5-8
CDR3aa: CASSRDRSNEKLFF

j_gene: TRBJ2-7
d_gene: -
v_gene: TRBV7-9
CDR3aa: CASSSNRPEQYF

j_gene: TRBJ1-1
d_gene: TRBD1
v_gene: TRBV4-1
CDR3aa: CASSSRQGLSTEAFF

j_gene: TRBJ2-1
d_gene: TRBD1
v_gene: TRBV6-5
CDR3aa: CASSLYGQGNYNEQFF

j_gene: TRBJ1-1
d_gene: TRBD1
v_gene: TRBV6-5
CDR3aa: CATRGTGNTEAFF

j_gene: TRBJ2-2
d_gene: -
v_gene: TRBV5-1
CDR3aa: CASSLVWPAGELFF

j_gene: TRBJ2-7
d_gene: -
v_gene: TRBV18
CDR3aa: CASSPRMTGASYEQYF

j_gene: TRBJ1-1
d_gene: -
v_gene: TRBV19
CDR3aa: CASSTSGRNTEAFF

j_gene: TRBJ2-4
d_gene: -
v_gene: TRBV15
CDR3aa: CATSRVGVNIQYF

j_gene: TRBJ2-3
d_gene: -
v_gene: TRBV2
CDR3aa: CASKLEVTDTQYF

j_gene: TRBJ1-1
d_gene: -
v_gene: TRBV7-2
CDR3aa: CASSFGEGGTEAFF

j_gene: TRBJ2-1
d_gene: TRBD1
v_gene: TRBV9
CDR3aa: CASSTRWTGNEQFF